This T cell receptor beta chain was identified during a study of blood T cell repertoires in COVID-19. Study as a whole: From T cells, B-cell-depleted T cells, or PBMCs came the material, which was cDNA or gDNA.

This clone was found once. Trimming stripped 3 bases from V and 4 bases from J, with 9 bases between. Germline V lookup: CDR1 DFQATT, CDR2 SNEGSKA (reference sequence). This CDR3 comprises 12 residues. Per the original data handling: Reference gene primer amplification gave nucleated cell count estimates. TCRdb keeps only in-frame clones here, not all; method: immunoSEQ multiplex PCR. V and J calls and clone size are those listed in that table; D and trimming were worked out from the DNA. The table lists about 240,000 clones, roughly 80% of them singletons. This chain uses TRBV20-1 with TRBJ1-1, with D unresolved. The TCR sequence derives from a woman aged 60-75 years with active or convalescent COVID-19. Sequencing was performed on peripheral blood. The CDR3 spells CSASNFGTEAFF. The DNA for the CDR3 is TGCAGTGCTAGTAACTTTGGCACTGAAGCTTTCTTT.